This TCR beta chain emerged from a study of T cell responses to AZD1222 COVID-19 vaccine. Sequencing was performed with immunoSEQ multiplex PCR; in TCRdb, only in-frame clones are kept and a portion is missing. Here the sample spans tens of thousands of clones, 84% being singletons. Germline V gene lookup returns CDR1 SGDLS and CDR2 YYNGEE. V lost 3 bases and J lost 8, with 9 bases in between. The CDR3 has 12 amino acids. J is TRBJ2-1 and V is TRBV9; D is uncertain. The sequence derives from an adult in good health. The sample was peripheral blood, taken on day 0 of AZD1222 vaccination. The CDR3 DNA reads TGTGCCAGCAGCGGACCGATTTATGAGCAGTTCTTC. Translation: CASSGPIYEQFF.